Below, 9 T cell receptor beta chains from the same sample are listed, as sequenced in a study of cytomegalovirus exposure and HLA in healthy donors. Use of 60 Vbeta and 13 Jbeta primers characterized the PCR. Only in-frame clones appear in the TCRdb table, and some are missing; sequencing was by immunoSEQ multiplex PCR. The sample includes nearly 65,000 clones, approximately 76% of them seen just once. Sequencing input: PBMCs. The receptors were sampled from a man aged 45-65 years in good health and CMV-seronegative.

The genes are TRBV29-1 and TRBJ1-2; D gene unclear. The CDR3 has 11 amino acids. V was clipped by 5 bases and J by 2 bases, with 6 bases between them. Germline CDR1 reads SQVTM; CDR2 reads ANQGSEA. Here the CDR3 reads CSVTGNYGYTF. For the CDR3, the DNA is TGCAGCGTTACCGGGAACTATGGCTACACCTTC.

J is TRBJ2-2 and V is TRBV7-9, with D possibly TRBD1 on 5 matching bases. The V end lost 5 bases, the J end lost 0 bases, and 13 bases lay between the germline ends. There are 16 residues in the CDR3. CDR1 is SEHNR and CDR2 is FQNEAQ in the germline V gene (reference sequence). This CDR3 reads CASSLMRTTNTGELFF. As DNA, the CDR3 is TGTGCCAGCAGCCTTATGAGGACAACGAACACCGGGGAGCTGTTTTTT.

The CDR3 spells CQDKNIQYF. The DNA for the CDR3 is TGTCAGGACAAAAACATTCAGTACTTC. The rearrangement joins TRBV6-5 to TRBJ2-4, with D hard to call. The CDR3 has 9 residues. Germline CDR1 MNHEY, CDR2 SVGAGI.

This clone occurred a few times. The rearrangement links TRBV6-1 to TRBJ1-2; possibly TRBD1 for D (5 bases). V lost 6 bases and J lost 8, with 13 bases in between. Per germline, CDR1 MNHNS and CDR2 SASEGT. This CDR3 has 12 amino acids. Written as DNA, the CDR3 is TGTGCCAGCAGCGACAGATTTCGGGGCTACACCTTC. Translated: CASSDRFRGYTF.

The chain combines TRBV18 with TRBJ2-1; 8 bases map to TRBD1. J was trimmed by 4 bases and V by 1 base; bases with no gene match: 0. This CDR3 spans 14 amino acids. The germline V gene has CDR1 KGHSH and CDR2 LQKENI. CDR3 residues: CASSPRTGYNEQFF. The CDR3 bases are TGTGCCAGCTCACCACGGACAGGGTACAATGAGCAGTTCTTC.

Only a few counts were recorded for this clone. The V call is TRBV19, the J call TRBJ1-5; TRBD1 is a possible D gene (5 bases). With 4 bases removed from V and 6 bases from J, the gap between germline ends came to 16 bases. CDR3 length: 15 amino acids. The germline CDR1 and CDR2 sequences are LNHDA and SQIVND (reference sequence). The CDR3 bases are TGTGCCAGTAGTAATCAGGTGGCAGGGCCTCAGCCCCAGCATTTT. This sequence encodes CASSNQVAGPQPQHF.

The genes are TRBV7-9 and TRBJ1-2; D is perhaps TRBD1 (5 bases). The V gene's germline CDR1 is SEHNR and CDR2 FQNEAQ (reference sequence). V was cut by 5 bases and J by 6 bases, with 13 bases left in between. The CDR3 covers 13 residues. The CDR3 bases are TGTGCCAGCAGCCTCAGACAGCGGGATGGCTACACCTTC. Protein product: CASSLRQRDGYTF. Combining the CDR3 with reference TRBV7-9 and TRBJ1-2 gives the whole variable domain DTGVSQNPRHKITKRGQNVTFRCDPISEHNRLYWYRQTLGQGPEFLTYFQNEAQLEKSRLLSDRFSAERPKGSFSTLEIQRTEQGDSAMYLCASSLRQRDGYTFGSGTRLTVV.

The V call is TRBV6-6, the J call TRBJ1-3, with TRBD1 identical over 7 bases. Losses at the gene ends were 7 bases for V and 2 bases for J; bases not matched to a gene: 5. Germline CDR1 and CDR2: MNHNY and SVGAGI (reference sequence). This CDR3 comprises 14 residues. The CDR3 DNA is TGTGCCAGCACTCGAGGACAGGCTGGAAACACCATATATTTT. It encodes CASTRGQAGNTIYF.

The rearrangement uses TRBV6-5 and TRBJ1-4; TRBD1 matches at 7 bases. CDR1 is MNHEY, CDR2 SVGAGI, per germline. The CDR3 is 14 residues long. The V and J ends lost 3 bases and 5 bases, in that order; junction bases with no gene match: 3. In nucleotides, the CDR3 is TGTGCCAGCAGTTATGGGACAGAAAATGAAAAACTGTTTTTT. Protein: CASSYGTENEKLFF.